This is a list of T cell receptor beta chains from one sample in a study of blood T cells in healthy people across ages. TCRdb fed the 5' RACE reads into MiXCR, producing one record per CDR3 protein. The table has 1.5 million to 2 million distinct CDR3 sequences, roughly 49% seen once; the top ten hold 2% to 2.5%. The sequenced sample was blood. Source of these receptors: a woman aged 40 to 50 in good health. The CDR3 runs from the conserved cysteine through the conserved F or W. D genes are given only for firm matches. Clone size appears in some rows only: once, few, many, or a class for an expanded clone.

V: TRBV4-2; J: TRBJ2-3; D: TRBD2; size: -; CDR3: CASSQAGTSGSTDTQYF; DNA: TGTGCCAGCAGCCAGGCCGGGACTAGCGGCAGCACAGATACGCAGTATTTT
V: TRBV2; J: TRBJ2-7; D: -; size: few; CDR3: CASSLPGGGGYEQYF; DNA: TGTGCCAGCAGTCTACCAGGGGGGGGAGGCTACGAGCAGTACTTC
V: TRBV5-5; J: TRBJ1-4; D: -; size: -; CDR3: CASSSPDRNEKLFF; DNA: TGTGCCAGCAGCTCCCCGGACCGTAATGAAAAACTGTTTTTT
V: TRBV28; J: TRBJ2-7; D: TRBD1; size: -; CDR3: CASEGQDTYEQYF; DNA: TGTGCCAGCGAGGGACAGGACACCTACGAGCAGTACTTC
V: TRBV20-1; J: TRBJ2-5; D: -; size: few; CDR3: CSARGRVRETQYF; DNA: TGCAGTGCTAGGGGCAGGGTACGGGAGACCCAGTACTTC
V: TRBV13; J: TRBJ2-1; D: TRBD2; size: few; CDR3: CASSLVISGVGNEQFF; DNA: TGTGCCAGCAGCTTAGTTATTAGCGGGGTGGGGAATGAGCAGTTCTTC
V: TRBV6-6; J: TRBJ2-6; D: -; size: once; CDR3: CASSPTQDSRVANVLTF; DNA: TGTGCCAGCAGCCCCACCCAGGATTCCAGGGTAGCCAACGTCCTGACTTTC
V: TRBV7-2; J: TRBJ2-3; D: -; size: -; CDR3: CASSQARVSDTQYF; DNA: TGTGCCAGCAGCCAAGCCCGGGTGTCAGATACGCAGTATTTT
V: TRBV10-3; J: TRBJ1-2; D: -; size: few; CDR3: CAISESGRGVFGYTF; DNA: TGTGCCATCAGTGAGAGCGGCAGGGGCGTTTTTGGCTACACCTTC
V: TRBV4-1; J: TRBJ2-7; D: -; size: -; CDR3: CASSQVAGTYNEQYF; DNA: TGCGCCAGCAGCCAAGTCGCAGGGACGTACAATGAGCAGTACTTC
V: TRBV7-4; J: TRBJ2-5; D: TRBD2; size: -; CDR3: CASSPTGLGLALIGTQYF; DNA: TGTGCCAGCAGCCCGACCGGGCTCGGACTAGCCCTAATTGGGACCCAGTACTTC
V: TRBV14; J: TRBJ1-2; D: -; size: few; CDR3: CASSQVQGGYGYTF; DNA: TGTGCCAGCAGCCAAGTTCAGGGAGGCTATGGCTACACCTTC
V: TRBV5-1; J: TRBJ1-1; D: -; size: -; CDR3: CASSPGVPDTEAFF; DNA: TGCGCCAGCAGTCCAGGGGTTCCGGACACTGAAGCTTTCTTT
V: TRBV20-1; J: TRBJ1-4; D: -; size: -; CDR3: CSARLTATNEKLFF; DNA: TGCAGTGCTAGGTTGACAGCAACTAATGAAAAACTGTTTTTT
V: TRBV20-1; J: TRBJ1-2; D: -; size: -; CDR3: CSARRGASYGYTF; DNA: TGCAGTGCTAGAAGGGGGGCAAGCTATGGCTACACCTTC
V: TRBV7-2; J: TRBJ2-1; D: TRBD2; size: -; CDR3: CASSLWLAGEYNEQFF; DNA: TGTGCCAGCAGCTTATGGCTAGCGGGGGAATACAATGAGCAGTTCTTC
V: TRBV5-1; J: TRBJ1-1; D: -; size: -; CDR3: CASDSGQGSTEAFF; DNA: TGCGCCAGCGACTCGGGCCAGGGGAGCACTGAAGCTTTCTTT
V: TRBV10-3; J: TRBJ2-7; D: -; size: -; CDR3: CAISESGQRYEQYF; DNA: TGTGCCATCAGTGAGTCGGGACAACGCTACGAGCAGTACTTC
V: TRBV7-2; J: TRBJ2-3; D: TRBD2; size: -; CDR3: CASSNNPGLGVDTQYF; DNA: TGTGCCAGCAGCAATAACCCGGGACTAGGGGTAGATACGCAGTATTTT
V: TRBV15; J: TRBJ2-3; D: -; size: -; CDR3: CATSRVPLSTDTQYF; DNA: TGTGCCACCAGCAGAGTTCCCCTTAGCACAGATACGCAGTATTTT
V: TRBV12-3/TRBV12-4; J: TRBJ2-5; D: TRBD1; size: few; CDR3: CASSLSLGQGEETQYF; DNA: TGTGCCAGCAGTTTAAGTTTGGGACAGGGTGAAGAGACCCAGTACTTC
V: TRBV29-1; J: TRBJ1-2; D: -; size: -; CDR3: CSVQQSNYGYTF; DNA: TGCAGCGTACAACAGAGTAACTATGGCTACACCTTC
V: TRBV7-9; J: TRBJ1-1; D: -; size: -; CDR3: CASSLVGVRTEAFF; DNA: TGTGCCAGCAGCTTAGTTGGGGTCCGGACTGAAGCTTTCTTT
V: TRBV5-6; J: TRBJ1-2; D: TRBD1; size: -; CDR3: CASSLAGQADYGYTF; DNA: TGTGCCAGCAGCTTGGCGGGACAGGCTGACTATGGCTACACCTTC
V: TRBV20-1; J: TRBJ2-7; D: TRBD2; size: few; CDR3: CSAGIAGRVYEQYF; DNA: TGCAGTGCAGGAATAGCGGGGAGGGTCTACGAGCAGTACTTC
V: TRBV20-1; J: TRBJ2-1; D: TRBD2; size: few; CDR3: CSARDYLAGGPSYNEQFF; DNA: TGCAGTGCTAGAGATTATCTAGCGGGGGGGCCCTCCTACAATGAGCAGTTCTTC
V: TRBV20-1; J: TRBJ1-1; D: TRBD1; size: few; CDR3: CSARDRWTGVTEAFF; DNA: TGCAGTGCTAGAGATCGTTGGACAGGGGTAACTGAAGCTTTCTTT
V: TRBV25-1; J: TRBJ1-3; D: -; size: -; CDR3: CASEYSASSGNTIYF; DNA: TGTGCCAGCGAATACAGTGCCTCCTCTGGAAACACCATATATTTT
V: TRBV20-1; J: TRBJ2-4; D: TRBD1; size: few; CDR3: CSATLPGQGIDIQYF; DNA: TGCAGTGCTACATTGCCGGGACAGGGAATAGACATTCAGTACTTC
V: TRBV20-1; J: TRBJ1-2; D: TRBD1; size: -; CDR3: CSARDPDRRYGYTF; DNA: TGCAGTGCTAGAGACCCGGACAGGAGATATGGCTACACCTTC
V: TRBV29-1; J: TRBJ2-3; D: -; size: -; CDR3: CSASQSGTDPDTQYF; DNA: TGCAGCGCCTCACAAAGCGGAACGGATCCAGATACGCAGTATTTT
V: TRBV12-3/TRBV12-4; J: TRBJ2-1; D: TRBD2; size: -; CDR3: CASSYKRGGVYNEQFF; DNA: TGTGCCAGCTCGTATAAGCGGGGGGGAGTCTACAATGAGCAGTTCTTC
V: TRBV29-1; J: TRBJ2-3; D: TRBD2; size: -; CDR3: CSVEDLVSRLAGSTDTQYF; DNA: TGCAGCGTTGAAGATCTCGTCAGCCGACTAGCGGGGAGCACAGATACGCAGTATTTT
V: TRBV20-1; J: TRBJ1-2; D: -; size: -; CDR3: CSARVNRDGAALGYGYTF; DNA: TGCAGTGCTAGAGTAAATAGGGACGGCGCCGCCCTTGGCTATGGCTACACCTTC
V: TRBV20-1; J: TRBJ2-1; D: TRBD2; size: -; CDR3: CSAPRGGGLNEQFF; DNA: TGCAGTGCCCCCCGGGGCGGGGGGCTGAATGAGCAGTTCTTC
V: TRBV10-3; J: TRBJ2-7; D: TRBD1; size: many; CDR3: CAISESDRAYEQYF; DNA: TGTGCCATCAGTGAGTCGGACAGGGCCTACGAGCAGTACTTC
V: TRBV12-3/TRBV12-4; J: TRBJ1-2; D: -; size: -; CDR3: CASSLKDGRRGVLYGYTF; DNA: TGTGCCAGCAGTTTAAAGGACGGACGGCGGGGGGTATTATATGGCTACACCTTC